Each of the 30 T cell receptor beta chains below was sequenced from the same sample in a study of blood T cell repertoires in COVID-19. Method: immunoSEQ multiplex PCR; TCRdb's copy keeps in-frame clones and lacks some. The sample has roughly 290,000 clones, 70% to 85% seen once. Sequencing was performed on peripheral blood. The receptors were sampled from a human donor with COVID-19, enrolled during active disease. The donor label of this sample is uncertain.

The chain joins TRBV7-2 to TRBJ2-7, with 11 bases matching TRBD2. Per the germline V gene, CDR1 is SGHTA and CDR2 is FQGNSA. The CDR3 contains 15 residues. The ends lost 5 bases at V and 2 bases at J; junction bases unmatched: 5. CDR3 region: CASSARLAGTYEQYF. CDR3 DNA sequence: TGTGCCAGCAGCGCCCGACTAGCGGGGACCTACGAGCAGTACTTC.

The CDR3 nucleotides are TGTGCCAGCAGCCTTAGACAGGGAGGTGTCACTGAAGCTTTCTTT. Encoded protein: CASSLRQGGVTEAFF. The gene calls are TRBV14 and TRBJ1-1; 7 nucleotides line up with TRBD1. The V gene's germline CDR1 is SGHDN and CDR2 FVKESK. The CDR3 is 15 amino acids. V lost 4 bases to trimming and J lost 4 bases; unmatched junction nucleotides: 9.

This clone was seen more than once but under ten times. The chain uses TRBV5-1 and TRBJ1-1; D possibly corresponds to TRBD1 (6 bases). Per germline, CDR1 SGHRS and CDR2 YFSETQ. Between the trimmed V and J ends, which lost 1 base and 8 bases, there was a span of 12 bases. CDR3 length: 13 residues. The CDR3 loop is CASSLRGGPEAFF. The CDR3 coding sequence is TGCGCCAGCAGCTTGCGCGGGGGCCCCGAAGCTTTCTTT.

This chain links TRBV7-9 with TRBJ1-1; D might be TRBD1 (5 bases). Trimming took off 2 bases at V and 4 bases at J, with 26 bases between the two ends. The CDR3 extends over 19 amino acids. Germline assignment: CDR1 SEHNR and CDR2 FQNEAQ (reference sequence). The CDR3 is CASSLPRSGTSAGGTEAFF. CDR3 bases: TGTGCCAGCAGCTTACCTCGATCCGGGACTTCGGCGGGAGGCACTGAAGCTTTCTTT.

The chain combines TRBV5-1 with TRBJ2-7, with 7 bases identical to TRBD2. The V and J ends lost 4 bases and 9 bases, in that order; junction bases with no gene match: 16. This CDR3 region has 15 residues. Germline-derived CDR1 and CDR2 are SGHRS and YFSETQ. The CDR3 reads CASSPGTRNGEGQYF. Here the CDR3 DNA reads TGCGCCAGCAGCCCCGGGACTCGGAACGGGGAGGGGCAGTACTTC.

The rearrangement links TRBV3-1 (or the pseudogene TRBV3-2) to TRBJ2-7, with 9 nucleotides matching TRBD2. This CDR3 comprises 16 residues. Per germline, CDR1 LGHDT and CDR2 YNNKEL (reference sequence). J lost 2 bases, V lost 1 base, and 6 bases had no gene match. The CDR3 sequence is CASSQGGTSLPYEQYF. DNA for the CDR3: TGTGCCAGCAGCCAAGGGGGGACTAGCCTACCCTACGAGCAGTACTTC.

The chain links TRBV9 to TRBJ2-7, with 12 bases identical to TRBD2. The J segment lost 4 bases and the V segment lost 4 bases, leaving 6 bases of the junction unmatched. The CDR3 is 15 amino acids. Germline CDR1 reads SGDLS; CDR2 reads YYNGEE. The CDR3 DNA sequence: TGTGCCAGCAGCCCCCAGCTAGCGGGAGGGTACGAGCAGTACTTC. This sequence encodes CASSPQLAGGYEQYF.

The J gene is TRBJ1-1, the V gene TRBV7-2; 8 bases are a match to TRBD1. V shed 0 bases, J shed 5 bases, and the junction held 5 bases outside the gene matches. Germline CDR1 reads SGHTA; CDR2 reads FQGNSA. This CDR3 is built from 15 residues. The CDR3 here is CASSLAGQGGTEAFF. CDR3 nucleotides: TGTGCCAGCAGCTTAGCTGGACAGGGTGGGACTGAAGCTTTCTTT.

This clone was seen repeatedly, ten times or more. The CDR3 loop reads CASSESWASGYNEQFF. The CDR3 nucleotides are TGCGCCAGCAGTGAGTCTTGGGCTAGCGGTTACAATGAGCAGTTCTTC. This chain links TRBV10-1 with TRBJ2-1; TRBD2 matches at 7 bases. V shed 0 bases and J 4 bases; nucleotides not matched to a gene: 6. The CDR3 sequence is 16 residues long. The germline CDR1 and CDR2 sequences are WNHNN and SYGVQD (reference sequence).

The gene calls are TRBV7-9 and TRBJ1-5; D is undetermined. CDR1 and CDR2 (germline): SEHNR, FQNEAQ (reference sequence). V was trimmed by 1 base and J by 2 bases, leaving 6 bases between them. The CDR3 sequence is 14 residues long. The chain's CDR3 is CASSLGSGNQPQHF. The DNA for the CDR3 is TGTGCCAGCAGCTTAGGGTCGGGCAATCAGCCCCAGCATTTT. The full variable domain, its missing parts supplied by reference TRBV7-9 and TRBJ1-5, is DTGVSQNPRHKITKRGQNVTFRCDPISEHNRLYWYRQTLGQGPEFLTYFQNEAQLEKSRLLSDRFSAERPKGSFSTLEIQRTEQGDSAMYLCASSLGSGNQPQHFGDGTRLSIL.

This sequence joins TRBV25-1 and TRBJ2-7; no firm D call. Germline values: CDR1 MGHDK, CDR2 SYGVNS. Trimming pared 8 bases from V and 1 base from J, leaving 12 bases between. The CDR3 has 13 residues. CDR3 loop: CASFGEKSYEQYF. DNA of the CDR3: TGTGCCAGCTTCGGAGAAAAATCCTACGAGCAGTACTTC.

The CDR3, as DNA: TGTGCCAGCAGTTACTCGACTAGCGGGAGGTACGAGACCCAGTACTTC. Protein product: CASSYSTSGRYETQYF. This chain uses TRBV6-6 with TRBJ2-5; 13 bases line up with TRBD2. The germline CDR1 and CDR2 sequences are MNHNY and SVGAGI (reference sequence). The CDR3 is made up of 16 amino acids. Unmatched junction bases numbered 3, after V lost 0 bases and J lost 5 bases.

Only a few counts were recorded for this clone. The sample holds other DNA sequences that translate to the same CDR3. V and J are TRBV28 and TRBJ1-1; no reliable D call. The germline CDR1 and CDR2 sequences are MDHEN and SYDVKM. Trimming removed 1 base at V and 1 base at J, with 4 bases between. The CDR3 runs to 13 residues. CDR3 DNA: TGTGCCAGCAGTTTATTGCGGAACACTGAAGCTTTCTTT. Translated: CASSLLRNTEAFF.

V and J are TRBV29-1 and TRBJ1-3; D is possibly TRBD1 (5 bases). V lost 5 bases to trimming and J lost 0 bases, with 23 bases between them. The CDR3 has 18 residues. Germline assignment: CDR1 SQVTM and CDR2 ANQGSEA. Written as DNA, the CDR3 is TGCAGCGTTCGGGTCCAACGGGCAGGAGGGACCTCTGGAAACACCATATATTTT. Translation: CSVRVQRAGGTSGNTIYF. Supplemented by reference TRBV29-1 and TRBJ1-3, the full variable domain reads SAVISQKPSRDICQRGTSLTIQCQVDSQVTMMFWYRQQPGQSLTLIATANQGSEATYESGFVIDKFPISRPNLTFSTLTVSNMSPEDSSIYLCSVRVQRAGGTSGNTIYFGEGSWLTVV.

CDR3 DNA sequence: TGCGCCAGCAGCTCCCATGATGCGGACACTGAAGCTTTCTTT. Its translation is CASSSHDADTEAFF. The rearrangement joins TRBV5-1 to TRBJ1-1, with D hard to call. The CDR3 contains 14 residues. The ends were cut back, 3 bases at V and 3 bases at J, with 12 bases in the middle. Germline assignment: CDR1 SGHRS and CDR2 YFSETQ.

This clone was recorded once. V gene TRBV2 combines with J gene TRBJ1-1, with D unclear. The CDR3 is made up of 14 amino acids. Between the trimmed V and J ends, which lost 5 bases and 4 bases, there was a span of 14 bases. The germline CDR1 and CDR2 sequences are SNHLY and FYNNEI. The CDR3 sequence is CASSMSRESTEAFF. CDR3 bases: TGTGCCAGCAGTATGTCCCGGGAGTCCACTGAAGCTTTCTTT.

The V call is TRBV30, the J call TRBJ2-5; D ambiguous. Germline lookup yields CDR1 GTSNPN and CDR2 SVGIG (reference sequence). With 3 bases removed from V and 5 bases from J, the gap between germline ends came to 10 bases. This CDR3 has 12 residues. Here the CDR3 DNA reads TGTGCCTGGAGGGCGCCCGGGGAGACCCAGTACTTC. Translating it yields CAWRAPGETQYF.

This clone was detected only once. The chain recombines TRBV7-6 with TRBJ2-1; possible D gene TRBD2, 6 bases. V was clipped by 6 bases and J by 4 bases, with 16 bases between them. The CDR3 is made up of 15 amino acids. The germline gives CDR1 SGHVS, CDR2 FNYEAQ. The CDR3 here is CASREWAGTYNEQFF. The CDR3 DNA reads as TGTGCCAGCAGGGAATGGGCGGGGACTTACAATGAGCAGTTCTTC. The full variable domain, its missing parts supplied by reference TRBV7-6 and TRBJ2-1, is GAGVSQSPRYKVTKRGQDVALRCDPISGHVSLYWYRQALGQGPEFLTYFNYEAQQDKSGLPNDRFSAERPEGSISTLTIQRTEQRDSAMYRCASREWAGTYNEQFFGPGTRLTVL.

A single count supports this clone. Here the CDR3 DNA reads TGCGCCAGCAGCCCCTCCGGGACAGCCAATTCACCCCTCCACTTT. This encodes CASSPSGTANSPLHF. The genes are TRBV5-1 and TRBJ1-6; 7 bases fit TRBD1. The CDR3 runs 15 residues. Germline assignment: CDR1 SGHRS and CDR2 YFSETQ. Trimming removed 4 bases from V and 7 bases from J; junction bases left unmatched: 8.

The chain uses TRBV3-1 (or the pseudogene TRBV3-2) and TRBJ2-7; D might be TRBD2 (5 bases). The V and J ends lost 1 base and 6 bases respectively, with 7 bases between them. The CDR3 runs 12 residues. Per the germline V gene, CDR1 is LGHDT and CDR2 is YNNKEL (reference sequence). The CDR3 is CASSQGRVEQYF. The CDR3 DNA follows: TGTGCCAGCAGCCAAGGGCGGGTCGAGCAGTACTTC.

The chain employs TRBV27 and TRBJ1-6, with D perhaps matching TRBD1 (6 bases). The CDR3 is 12 residues long. Trimming pared 5 bases from V and 16 bases from J, leaving 15 bases between. CDR1 MNHEY and CDR2 SMNVEV come from the germline V gene (reference sequence). In DNA, the CDR3 is TGTGCCAGCAGTCTGACAGGACACTTTCTCCACTTT. Amino acids: CASSLTGHFLHF.

A word on this clone: Other DNA sequences of this sample code for an identical CDR3. The chain has TRBV27 and TRBJ2-7; 7 bases map to TRBD2. V lost 1 base, J lost 2 bases, and 5 bases stayed unmatched. Germline CDR1 is MNHEY and CDR2 is SMNVEV (reference sequence). CDR3 length: 15 amino acids. The CDR3, as DNA: TGTGCCAGCAGTTTATACGCGGGGGTCCCCTACGAGCAGTACTTC. Amino acid sequence: CASSLYAGVPYEQYF.

The chain couples TRBV9 to TRBJ1-1; D unclear. Trimming stripped 3 bases from V and 6 bases from J, with 12 bases between. CDR3 length: 13 residues. From germline, CDR1 is SGDLS and CDR2 YYNGEE. DNA for the CDR3: TGTGCCAGCAGCGGTAACGGAGGTGCTGAAGCTTTCTTT. Translated, it gives CASSGNGGAEAFF. The full variable domain, with the rest looked up from reference TRBV9 and TRBJ1-1, is DSGVTQTPKHLITATGQRVTLRCSPRSGDLSVYWYQQSLDQGLQFLIQYYNGEERAKGNILERFSAQQFPDLHSELNLSSLELGDSALYFCASSGNGGAEAFFGQGTRLTVV.

This clone appeared once. The chain links TRBV30 to TRBJ2-3; 11 bases map to TRBD2. Germline V CDR1 and CDR2: GTSNPN, SVGIG (reference sequence). CDR3 length: 15 residues. V was pared by 2 bases and J by 4 bases, with 5 bases of the junction left unmatched. CDR3 sequence: CAWSIAGGGADTQYF. The CDR3 nucleotides read TGTGCCTGGAGTATAGCGGGAGGGGGGGCAGATACGCAGTATTTT.

This rearrangement joins TRBV11-2 to TRBJ2-1; 8 bases fit TRBD1. Germline-derived CDR1 and CDR2 are SGHAT and FQNNGV. This CDR3 has 15 amino acids. The V segment lost 5 bases and the J segment 0 bases; nucleotides outside the gene matches: 3. This chain's CDR3 is CASSTGQGSYNEQFF. Here the CDR3 DNA reads TGTGCCAGCAGCACCGGACAGGGCTCCTACAATGAGCAGTTCTTC. The whole variable domain, remainder taken from reference TRBV11-2 and TRBJ2-1, is EAGVAQSPRYKIIEKRQSVAFWCNPISGHATLYWYQQILGQGPKLLIQFQNNGVVDDSQLPKDRFSAERLKGVDSTLKIQPAKLEDSAVYLCASSTGQGSYNEQFFGPGTRLTVL.

The rearrangement links TRBV6-5 to TRBJ2-7; 8 bases line up with TRBD1. The V gene's germline CDR1 is MNHEY and CDR2 SVGAGI. J lost 6 bases, V lost 11 bases, and 9 bases had no gene match. This CDR3 comprises 12 residues. The CDR3 is CAGGQGAREQYF. CDR3 in DNA: TGTGCCGGCGGACAGGGCGCTCGCGAGCAGTACTTC.

In the case of this clone: This sample also contains other DNA sequences that code for the same CDR3. The chain recombines TRBV5-1 with TRBJ1-2; D is possibly TRBD1 (6 bases). This CDR3 contains 14 residues. The V and J ends lost 0 bases and 3 bases respectively, with 9 bases between them. Germline loops: CDR1 SGHRS, CDR2 YFSETQ. The CDR3 loop reads CASSLGAGDYGYTF. In nucleotides, the CDR3 is TGCGCCAGCAGCTTGGGGGCAGGGGACTATGGCTACACCTTC.

This chain connects TRBV28 to TRBJ1-1; maybe TRBD1 (5 bases). The CDR3 length is 14 residues. Germline CDR1 is MDHEN and CDR2 is SYDVKM. The V and J ends lost 4 bases and 10 bases respectively, with 19 bases between them. CDR3 DNA sequence: TGTGCCAGCAGTTCCCCAGGGAGGTTGCGGGGAGCTTTCTTT. It specifies CASSSPGRLRGAFF.

The chain couples TRBV18 to TRBJ2-3, with 10 bases lining up with TRBD2. CDR3 size: 16 residues. Germline V CDR1 and CDR2: KGHSH, LQKENI. After removal of 6 bases from V and 2 bases from J, the junction contained 8 bases not matched to a gene. The DNA for the CDR3 is TGTGCCAGCTCTCTCCTCACTAGCGGGGACACAGATACGCAGTATTTT. This gives the protein CASSLLTSGDTDTQYF.

The chain employs TRBV6-5 and TRBJ1-2, with 11 bases lining up with TRBD1. Per the germline V gene, CDR1 is MNHEY and CDR2 is SVGAGI. The CDR3 sequence is 15 residues long. Trimming took 5 bases from V and 1 from J; bases not matched to a gene: 3. The DNA for the CDR3 is TGTGCCAGCAGTACCGGGACAGGGGGTAACTATGGCTACACCTTC. It yields the protein CASSTGTGGNYGYTF.